This T cell receptor beta chain emerged from a study of shared clonotypes between healthy human individuals. General study points: Although depth was large, rarefaction showed that sequencing of the sorted subsets was incomplete. Naive CD4 clonotype sharing across four donors was 5% to 6%.

Details on this clone: The antigen is not known.

Naive CD8 cells lacked CD45RO and underwent positive selection for CCR7, leaving out terminally differentiated effector memory CD45RA+ cells. Donors included only healthy HIV-negative adults lacking recent acute infections or vaccinations. Sorted-subset replicate PCRs used 150 to 200 ng of genomic DNA. This amount corresponded to tens of thousands of T cell genomes. Clones were sequenced by immunoSEQ multiplex PCR, and TCRdb holds only the in-frame ones, with some missing. The table records about 700,000 clones, approximately 90% of them present only once. V lost 1 base to trimming and J lost 5 bases; unmatched junction nucleotides: 7. CDR3 length: 17 amino acids. Germline V gives CDR1 PRHDT, CDR2 FYEKMQ (reference sequence).

Sequencing used naive CD8+ T cells sorted from blood. V is TRBV13 and J is TRBJ2-5, with TRBD2 matching over 13 bases. The source of this sequence is a man aged 25 to 40 in good health. CDR3 sequence: CASSLVGLAGVGETQYF. Here the CDR3 DNA reads TGTGCCAGCAGCTTAGTTGGACTAGCGGGAGTAGGGGAGACCCAGTACTTC.